This entry lists 10 T cell receptor beta chains sequenced from one sample in a study of breast tumors, draining lymph nodes, adjacent tissues. TCRdb re-analysed the multiplex PCR reads in MiXCR, keeping a single row per CDR3 protein. The sample contains more than 200,000 distinct CDR3 sequences, around 32% of which appear only once. Axillary draining lymph nodes of breast cancer patients supplied the node samples. The specimen was axillary lymph node tissue. All receptors come from a female donor with breast cancer. Some clones in this sample may be carry-over from other donors' samples.

V is TRBV29-1 and J is TRBJ2-5; perhaps TRBD1 as D (7 bases). The CDR3 spans 13 residues. The germline CDR1 and CDR2 sequences are SQVTM and ANQGSEA. Deletions cut 7 bases from V and 4 bases from J, with 16 bases between. The CDR3 region has the DNA TGCAGCGATCCCGGGACAGCGGGAGAGACCCAGTACTTC. It is translated as CSDPGTAGETQYF. The full variable domain, with the rest looked up from reference TRBV29-1 and TRBJ2-5, is SAVISQKPSRDICQRGTSLTIQCQVDSQVTMMFWYRQQPGQSLTLIATANQGSEATYESGFVIDKFPISRPNLTFSTLTVSNMSPEDSSIYLCSDPGTAGETQYFGPGTRLLVL.

This clonotype was seen many times. This chain links TRBV24-1 with TRBJ2-1, with a possible D match to TRBD1 (5 bases). The CDR3 spans 14 residues. CDR1 is KGHDR, CDR2 SFDVKD, per germline. Trimming shortened V by 6 bases and J by 0 bases, and 8 bases separated the two germline ends. The CDR3 sequence: CATSRGGSYNEQFF. For the CDR3, the DNA is TGTGCCACCAGTAGGGGTGGCTCCTACAATGAGCAGTTCTTC.

Only a few counts were recorded for this clonotype. It may be a read error: a sequence one base away is much more abundant. The V call is TRBV6-5, the J call TRBJ2-3, with D possibly being TRBD1 or TRBD2 (5 bases each). The germline V gene has CDR1 MNHEY and CDR2 SVGAGI. The CDR3 sequence is 14 residues long. V was cut by 5 bases and J by 1 base, with 10 bases left in between. CDR3 residues: CASSHQGRTDTQYF. In DNA form, the CDR3 reads TGTGCCAGCAGTCACCAGGGACGCACAGATACGCAGTATTTT.

Many counts were recorded for this clonotype. CDR3 sequence (DNA): TGTGCCAGCTCAGAAGGGGCCAGAGAGACCCAGTACTTC. It yields the protein CASSEGARETQYF. The chain is built from TRBV18 and TRBJ2-5, with D possibly being TRBD1 (5 bases). CDR3 length: 13 amino acids. Germline CDR1 and CDR2: KGHSH and LQKENI. Trimming stripped 5 bases from V and 4 bases from J, with 11 bases between.

This clonotype has ten or more counts. The chain carries TRBV4-3 and TRBJ2-7; D call uncertain. The germline CDR1 and CDR2 sequences are LGHNA and YSLEER. The CDR3 totals 13 residues. The V end lost 1 base, the J end lost 0 bases, and 4 bases lay between the germline ends. CDR3 sequence: CASSQGNSYEQYF. As DNA, the CDR3 is TGCGCCAGCAGCCAAGGGAACTCCTACGAGCAGTACTTC.

This clonotype was observed many times. The chain has TRBV28 and TRBJ1-2; 7 positions match TRBD1. The CDR3 has 13 amino acids. V lost 4 bases and J lost 4; bases outside the gene matches: 3. Germline V gene data show CDR1 as MDHEN and CDR2 as SYDVKM. As DNA, the CDR3 is TGTGCCAGCAGTTCAGGGGGGCTCTATGGCTACACCTTC. Encoded protein: CASSSGGLYGYTF.

The chain carries TRBV6-2 or TRBV6-3 and TRBJ2-6; 12 bases fit TRBD1. The CDR3 consists of 19 residues. CDR1 is MNHEY, CDR2 SVGEGT, per germline. The trim removed 7 bases at V and 0 bases at J, leaving 10 bases unmatched. The CDR3 reads CASKPGQGALPSGANVLTF. The CDR3 coding sequence is TGTGCCAGCAAACCGGGACAGGGGGCTCTCCCCTCTGGGGCCAACGTCCTGACTTTC.

In this sample, this clonotype turned up a few times. This chain connects TRBV6-1 to TRBJ1-2; tentatively, D is TRBD1 (6 bases). This CDR3 spans 15 amino acids. The germline V gene has CDR1 MNHNS and CDR2 SASEGT. Trimming removed 6 bases at V and 5 bases at J, with 19 bases between. The CDR3 protein is CASSLSGVRTYGYTF. The CDR3 DNA reads TGTGCCAGCAGCCTATCAGGGGTCCGGACTTATGGCTACACCTTC.

This clonotype was seen at least ten times. This sequence joins TRBV29-1 and TRBJ2-3; unclear D gene. Trimming removed 4 bases from V and 0 bases from J, with 5 bases in between. The CDR3 has 12 residues. Per the germline V gene, CDR1 is SQVTM and CDR2 is ANQGSEA. The CDR3 protein is CSVGISTDTQYF. CDR3 sequence (DNA): TGCAGCGTTGGCATTAGCACAGATACGCAGTATTTT.

This clonotype has a count of ten or more. This sequence joins TRBV5-1 and TRBJ2-7; 9 bases align to TRBD2. This CDR3 is 15 amino acids long. The V gene's germline CDR1 is SGHRS and CDR2 YFSETQ. The junction had 1 base not matched to a gene; V was cut back by 0 bases and J by 0 bases. The CDR3 DNA reads TGCGCCAGCAGCTTGGATAGCGGGGGCTCCTACGAGCAGTACTTC. Amino acids: CASSLDSGGSYEQYF.